These T cell receptor beta chains were read from a single sample in a study of T cells in Graves' hyperthyroidism and ophthalmopathy. TCRdb analysed the multiplex PCR reads with MiXCR anew, one entry per CDR3 protein. The sample consists of roughly 170,000 distinct CDR3 sequences, over 15% of them appearing once. Source material: blood. These receptors were taken from a woman aged 45-59 years with Graves' hyperthyroidism. CDR3s include the opening cysteine and the closing phenylalanine or tryptophan. The D gene is left open where the match is weak. Only part of the rows carry a size: once, few, many, or a class if the clone is expanded.

d_call	j_call	v_call	clone_size	cdr3_aa	cdr3_nt
.	TRBJ2-2	TRBV20-1	many	CSAKDNTNTGELFF	TGCAGTGCTAAGGACAACACGAACACCGGGGAGCTGTTTTTT
.	TRBJ2-2	TRBV5-6	.	CASSAYTGELVF	TGTGCCAGCAGCGCGTACACCGGGGAGCTGGTTTTT
TRBD1	TRBJ2-1	TRBV6-2/TRBV6-3	many	CASSYHTGGLNNEQFF	TGTGCCAGCAGTTACCACACAGGGGGTCTAAACAATGAGCAGTTCTTC
.	TRBJ2-7	TRBV6-1	many	CASSEAGRVFPYEQYF	TGTGCCAGCAGTGAAGCTGGCAGGGTGTTCCCCTACGAGCAGTACTTC
.	TRBJ1-2	TRBV7-2	many	CASSFNYGYTF	TGTGCCAGCAGCTTTAACTATGGCTACACCTTC
.	TRBJ2-3	TRBV4-1	.	CASSLFKGAGPSTDTQYF	TGCGCCAGCAGCCTATTCAAAGGGGCGGGGCCTAGCACAGATACGCAGTATTTT
.	TRBJ1-2	TRBV9	many	CASSVDGTGGYTF	TGTGCCAGCAGCGTCGACGGGACGGGCGGCTACACCTTC
.	TRBJ2-2	TRBV7-3	many	CASSPPLARAGELFF	TGTGCCAGCAGCCCCCCGCTCGCAAGGGCCGGGGAGCTGTTTTTT
.	TRBJ2-2	TRBV6-5	many	CASSYSLQGSGGELFF	TGTGCCAGCAGTTACTCGCTACAGGGCTCGGGGGGGGAGCTGTTTTTT
.	TRBJ1-1	TRBV19	many	CASSGAENTEAFF	TGTGCCAGTAGTGGGGCGGAGAACACTGAAGCTTTCTTT
.	TRBJ2-7	TRBV7-2	many	CASSSRGGSGEQYF	TGTGCCAGCAGTTCCAGGGGAGGGTCGGGGGAGCAGTACTTC
.	TRBJ2-2	TRBV9	many	CASSALGGPNTGELFF	TGTGCCAGCAGCGCCCTCGGAGGGCCGAACACCGGGGAGCTGTTTTTT
.	TRBJ1-1	TRBV5-4	.	CASSSMYEGWNTEAFF	TGTGCCAGCAGCTCCATGTACGAAGGCTGGAACACTGAAGCTTTCTTT
.	TRBJ1-2	TRBV20-1	few	CSADPTSQGPNYGYTF	TGCAGTGCTGACCCTACGTCCCAGGGACCTAACTATGGCTACACCTTC
TRBD2	TRBJ2-7	TRBV2	many	CASSEVGGASEQYF	TGTGCCAGCAGTGAGGTCGGGGGGGCATCCGAGCAGTACTTC
TRBD1	TRBJ2-3	TRBV7-9	many	CASSLASFSDRWTDTQYF	TGTGCCAGCAGCTTAGCCTCCTTTTCGGACAGGTGGACAGATACGCAGTATTTT
TRBD1	TRBJ1-2	TRBV5-5	.	CASSFQPDRLYYGYTF	TGTGCCAGCAGCTTTCAACCGGACAGGCTTTACTATGGCTACACCTTC
.	TRBJ1-2	TRBV7-9	many	CASSPFTGIYYGYTF	TGTGCCAGCAGTCCGTTTACAGGGATTTACTATGGCTACACCTTC
.	TRBJ1-6	TRBV6-1	many	CASSPLTPYNSPLHF	TGTGCCAGCAGTCCTCTGACACCTTATAATTCACCCCTCCACTTT
.	TRBJ2-7	TRBV2	.	CASSDRVRDEQYF	TGTGCCAGCAGTGATCGGGTCAGGGACGAGCAGTACTTC
TRBD1	TRBJ1-2	TRBV7-2	once	CASSLQQGARGYTF	TGTGCCAGCAGCCTTCAGCAGGGGGCAAGAGGCTACACCTTC
TRBD2	TRBJ2-7	TRBV20-1	few	CSARRLAAYEQYF	TGCAGTGCGCGTAGACTAGCCGCCTACGAGCAGTACTTC
.	TRBJ1-4	TRBV7-9	many	CASSSDWDEKLFF	TGTGCCAGCAGCTCAGACTGGGATGAAAAACTGTTTTTT
.	TRBJ1-1	TRBV6-5	many	CASSYERRYTEAFF	TGTGCCAGCAGTTATGAAAGGAGGTACACTGAAGCTTTCTTT
.	TRBJ1-1	TRBV4-1	.	CASSQEPERFTRNTEAFF	TGCGCCAGCAGCCAAGAGCCTGAGAGGTTTACTAGGAACACTGAAGCTTTCTTT
TRBD1	TRBJ1-5	TRBV18	few	CASSRGGQGGSNQPQHF	TGTGCCAGCTCCCGCGGGGGACAGGGAGGAAGCAATCAGCCCCAGCATTTT
.	TRBJ1-1	TRBV2	many	CASSDDSNTEAFF	TGTGCCAGCAGTGACGACAGTAACACTGAAGCTTTCTTT
.	TRBJ1-5	TRBV4-1	many	CASSRAQGTHQPQHF	TGCGCCAGCAGCCGAGCACAGGGAACTCATCAGCCCCAGCATTTT
TRBD2	TRBJ2-3	TRBV7-9	.	CASSLAGTSASDTQYF	TGCGCCAGCAGCTTGGCCGGGACTAGTGCCAGCGATACGCAGTATTTT
.	TRBJ1-6	TRBV7-2	many	CASSLHRDSYNSPLHF	TGTGCCAGCAGCTTGCACAGGGACTCCTATAATTCACCCCTCCACTTT
.	TRBJ1-2	TRBV7-2	.	CASSLEGRGYGYTF	TGTGCCAGCAGCTTAGAGGGGCGGGGCTATGGCTACACCTTC
.	TRBJ1-3	TRBV24-1	many	CATSDSGAPGHTIYF	TGTGCCACCAGTGATTCGGGGGCTCCGGGACACACCATATATTTT
.	TRBJ1-5	TRBV28	.	CASSTPWIQPQHF	TGTGCCAGCAGTACCCCCTGGATCCAGCCCCAGCATTTT
.	TRBJ2-7	TRBV2	.	CASSESASDFYEQYF	TGTGCCAGCAGTGAATCGGCGTCAGACTTCTACGAGCAGTACTTC
TRBD1	TRBJ1-4	TRBV20-1	.	CSARGGTDRGRFDEKLFF	TGCAGTGCTAGAGGGGGGACGGACAGGGGGCGCTTTGATGAAAAACTGTTTTTT
.	TRBJ2-5	TRBV6-2/TRBV6-3	many	CASGSRGAQETQYF	TGTGCCAGCGGGAGTAGGGGGGCTCAAGAGACCCAGTACTTC
.	TRBJ2-7	TRBV13	.	CASGRDRQHEQYF	TGTGCCAGCGGCCGGGACCGGCAACACGAGCAGTACTTC
.	TRBJ2-6	TRBV16	few	CASSQPGANVLTF	TGTGCCAGCAGCCAACCTGGGGCCAACGTCCTGACTTTC
.	TRBJ1-1	TRBV7-9	many	CASSFPYRDPNTEAFF	TGTGCCAGCAGCTTTCCTTACAGGGATCCTAACACTGAAGCTTTCTTT
.	TRBJ2-5	TRBV28	.	CASSTGQLGTQYF	TGTGCCAGCAGCACAGGACAGCTAGGGACCCAGTACTTC
TRBD2	TRBJ2-5	TRBV4-1	.	CASSLLSGLAGGRETQYF	TGCGCCAGCAGCCTTCTGTCGGGACTAGCGGGGGGCCGGGAGACCCAGTACTTC
.	TRBJ1-5	TRBV6-1	.	CASSRGWEGQPQHF	TGTGCCAGCAGTCGAGGGTGGGAGGGTCAGCCCCAGCATTTT
.	TRBJ1-4	TRBV2	many	CASSEALSRGSGKLFF	TGTGCCAGCAGTGAAGCCCTCAGCCGGGGCAGCGGAAAACTGTTTTTT
TRBD1	TRBJ2-7	TRBV20-1	many	CSAPRTGRSYEQYF	TGCAGTGCCCCGCGGACAGGGCGATCCTACGAGCAGTACTTC
TRBD1	TRBJ1-1	TRBV11-1	.	CASSRSRAGGALNTEAFF	TGTGCCAGCAGCCGCTCTAGGGCAGGGGGCGCTTTGAACACTGAAGCTTTCTTT
TRBD1	TRBJ1-2	TRBV12-3/TRBV12-4	many	CASSLEQGAFGYTF	TGTGCCAGCAGTTTAGAACAGGGGGCTTTTGGCTACACCTTC
TRBD2	TRBJ2-7	TRBV12-3/TRBV12-4	.	CASSFGGRLYEQYF	TGTGCCAGCAGTTTCGGCGGGAGGCTCTACGAGCAGTACTTC
TRBD2	TRBJ2-3	TRBV27	many	CASSYLIAGAPTDTQYF	TGTGCCAGCAGTTACCTCATAGCGGGGGCCCCCACAGATACGCAGTATTTT
.	TRBJ1-2	TRBV6-6	many	CASSYRTTDGYTF	TGTGCCAGCAGTTACCGGACAACGGATGGCTACACCTTC